This TCR beta chain appears in the sequencing data of a study of regulatory T cells in long-lasting Graves disease. Points from the study as a whole: Shared public clonotypes totalled around 2,900 in persistent patients, compared with over 800 in new patients. It was in persistent disease that TRBV28, TRBJ1-2 and TRBJ2-5 were favored.

The V and J ends lost 0 bases and 7 bases, in that order; junction bases with no gene match: 2. The CDR3 contains 13 residues. Per the germline V gene, CDR1 is DFQATT and CDR2 is SNEGSKA (reference sequence). This clonotype appeared many times. Its antigen is as yet unknown. Time point reported: newly diagnosed GD, antithyroid drugs for less than 3 months. RNA isolated from PBMCs was used to make the TCR library. Construction of the TCR beta libraries employed iRepertoire HTBI primers in conjunction with Arm-PCR of CDR3 regions. TCRdb called the multiplex PCR reads again in MiXCR, with one record for every CDR3 protein. The profile shows about 560,000 distinct CDR3 sequences, around 15% of them singletons. This same sample was also taken into another study, of T cells in Graves' hyperthyroidism and ophthalmopathy.

The chain carries TRBV20-1 and TRBJ2-1; the match to TRBD1 covers 8 bases. This TCR came from a man younger than 30 with Graves disease. The sample consisted of peripheral blood mononuclear cells (PBMCs), taken at new diagnosis, from a patient treated with antithyroid drugs. The CDR3 region has the DNA TGCAGTGCTAGAGATTACAGGGGGAATGAGCAGTTCTTC. This sequence encodes CSARDYRGNEQFF.